The 4 T cell receptor beta chains below all came from one sample that was sequenced in a study of shared clonotypes between healthy human individuals. The repertoire was sequenced with immunoSEQ multiplex PCR; TCRdb's copy has only in-frame clones and lacks some. Of about 380,000 clones in the sample, roughly 96% were seen once. The sequencing input was memory CD8+ T cells sorted from blood. Subset indicated: CD45RO+ cells pooled with CCR7-negative TemRA cells. Source of these receptors: a man between 25 and 39 years old in good health.

J is TRBJ2-7 and V is TRBV6-5; 12 bases line up with TRBD2. The V gene end was trimmed by 0 bases and the J gene end by 4 bases; junction bases not matched to a gene: 4. This CDR3 has 16 residues. Looked up from germline, CDR1 is MNHEY and CDR2 is SVGAGI. The CDR3 reads CASSYSTSGSVYEQYF. Written as DNA, the CDR3 is TGTGCCAGCAGTTACTCGACTAGCGGGAGTGTGTACGAGCAGTACTTC.

The V and J genes are TRBV5-4 and TRBJ2-1, with 10 positions matching TRBD2. Germline CDR1 SGHNT, CDR2 YYREEE (reference sequence). The trim removed 2 bases at V and 14 bases at J, leaving 4 bases unmatched. The CDR3 is 12 amino acids. The chain's CDR3 is CASSLAGGPKFF. DNA of the CDR3: TGTGCCAGCAGCTTAGCGGGAGGGCCCAAGTTCTTC.

The rearrangement uses TRBV28 and TRBJ2-7; 7 nucleotides align to TRBD1. Germline V gives CDR1 MDHEN, CDR2 SYDVKM. V shed 3 bases and J 3 bases; nucleotides not matched to a gene: 5. The CDR3 has 14 amino acids. CDR3 sequence: CASSFIGQVYEQYF. The CDR3 DNA reads as TGTGCCAGCAGTTTTATTGGACAGGTCTACGAGCAGTACTTC.

The DNA of the CDR3 is TGTGCCAGCAGTTTACGGATTGAGCAGTTCTTC. Translation: CASSLRIEQFF. The chain uses TRBV28 and TRBJ2-1; D is uncertain. From germline, CDR1 is MDHEN and CDR2 SYDVKM. There are 11 residues in the CDR3. Trimming took 2 bases from V and 9 from J, leaving 5 bases between them.